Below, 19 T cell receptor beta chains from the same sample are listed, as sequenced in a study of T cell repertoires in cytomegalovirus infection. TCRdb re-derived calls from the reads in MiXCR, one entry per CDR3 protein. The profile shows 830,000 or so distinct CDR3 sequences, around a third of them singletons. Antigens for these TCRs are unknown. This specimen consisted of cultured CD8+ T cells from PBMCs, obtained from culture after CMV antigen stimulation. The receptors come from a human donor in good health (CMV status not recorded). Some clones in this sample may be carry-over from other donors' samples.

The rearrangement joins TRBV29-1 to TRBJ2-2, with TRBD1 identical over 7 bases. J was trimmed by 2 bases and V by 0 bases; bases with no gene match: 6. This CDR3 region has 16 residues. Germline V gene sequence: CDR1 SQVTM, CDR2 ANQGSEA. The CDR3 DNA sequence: TGCAGCGTTGAAGATCAAGGGGGCGGCAACACCGGGGAGCTGTTTTTT. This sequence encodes CSVEDQGGGNTGELFF.

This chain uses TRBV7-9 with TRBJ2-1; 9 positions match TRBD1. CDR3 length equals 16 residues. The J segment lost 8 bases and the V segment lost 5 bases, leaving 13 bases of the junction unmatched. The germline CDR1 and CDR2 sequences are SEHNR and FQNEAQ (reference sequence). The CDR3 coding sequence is TGTGCCAGCAGCCCCCCCCTCCCGGACAGGGGCTATGAGCAGTTCTTC. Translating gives CASSPPLPDRGYEQFF.

The CDR3: CASSIDLGQGYNYGYTF. The CDR3 bases are TGTGCCAGTAGTATAGATTTAGGACAGGGATACAACTATGGCTACACCTTC. V and J are TRBV19 and TRBJ1-2, with 8 bases aligning to TRBD1. V shed 0 bases, J shed 2 bases, and the junction held 8 bases outside the gene matches. The length of the CDR3 is 17 residues. CDR1 LNHDA and CDR2 SQIVND come from the germline V gene (reference sequence). Together with reference TRBV19 and TRBJ1-2, the CDR3 gives the full variable domain: DGGITQSPKYLFRKEGQNVTLSCEQNLNHDAMYWYRQDPGQGLRLIYYSQIVNDFQKGDIAEGYSVSREKKESFPLTVTSAQKNPTAFYLCASSIDLGQGYNYGYTFGSGTRLTVV.

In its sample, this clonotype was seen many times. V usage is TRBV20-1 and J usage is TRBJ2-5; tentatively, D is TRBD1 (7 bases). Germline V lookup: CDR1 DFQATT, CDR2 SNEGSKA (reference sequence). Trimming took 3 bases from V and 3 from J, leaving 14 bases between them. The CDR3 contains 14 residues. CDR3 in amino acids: CSASQGGKKETQYF. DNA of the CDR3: TGCAGTGCTAGCCAGGGGGGTAAGAAAGAGACCCAGTACTTC.

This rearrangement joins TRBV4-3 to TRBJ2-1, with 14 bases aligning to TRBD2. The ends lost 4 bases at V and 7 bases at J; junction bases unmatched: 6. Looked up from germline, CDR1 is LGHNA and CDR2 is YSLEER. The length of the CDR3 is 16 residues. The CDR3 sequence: CASSLGLAGGENEQFF. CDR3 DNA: TGCGCCAGCAGCCTTGGACTAGCGGGGGGAGAGAATGAGCAGTTCTTC.

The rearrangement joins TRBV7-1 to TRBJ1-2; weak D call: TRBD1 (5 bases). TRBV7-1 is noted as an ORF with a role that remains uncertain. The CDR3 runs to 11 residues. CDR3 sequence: CARGDVSGYTF. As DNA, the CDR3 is TGTGCAAGGGGCGATGTCTCTGGCTACACCTTC.

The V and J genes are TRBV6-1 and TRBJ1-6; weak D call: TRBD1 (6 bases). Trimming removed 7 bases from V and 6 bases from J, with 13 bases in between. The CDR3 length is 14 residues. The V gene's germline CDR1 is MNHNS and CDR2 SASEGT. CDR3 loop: CASTEDSRNSPLHF. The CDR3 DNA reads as TGTGCCAGCACTGAGGACAGCCGTAATTCACCCCTCCACTTT.

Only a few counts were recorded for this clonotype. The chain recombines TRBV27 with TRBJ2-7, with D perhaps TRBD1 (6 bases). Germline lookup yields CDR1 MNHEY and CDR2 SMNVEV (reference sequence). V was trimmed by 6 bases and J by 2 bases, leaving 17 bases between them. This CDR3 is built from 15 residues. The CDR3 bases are TGTGCCAGCAGACCAGAGACAGGCCGTCCCTACGAGCAGTACGTC. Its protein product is CASRPETGRPYEQYV.

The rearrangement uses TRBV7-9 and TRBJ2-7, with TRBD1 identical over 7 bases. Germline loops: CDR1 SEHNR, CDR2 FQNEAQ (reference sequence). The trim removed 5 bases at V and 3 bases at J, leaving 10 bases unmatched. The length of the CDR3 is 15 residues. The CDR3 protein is CASSPDRDRGYEQYV. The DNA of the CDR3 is TGTGCCAGCAGCCCAGACAGGGATCGGGGCTACGAGCAGTACGTC.

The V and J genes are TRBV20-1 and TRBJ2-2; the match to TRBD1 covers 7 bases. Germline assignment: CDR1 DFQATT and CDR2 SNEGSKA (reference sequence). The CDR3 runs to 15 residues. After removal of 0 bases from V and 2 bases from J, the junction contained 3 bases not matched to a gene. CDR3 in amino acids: CSARDTGENTGELFF. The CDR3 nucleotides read TGCAGTGCTAGAGATACAGGGGAAAACACCGGGGAGCTGTTTTTT.

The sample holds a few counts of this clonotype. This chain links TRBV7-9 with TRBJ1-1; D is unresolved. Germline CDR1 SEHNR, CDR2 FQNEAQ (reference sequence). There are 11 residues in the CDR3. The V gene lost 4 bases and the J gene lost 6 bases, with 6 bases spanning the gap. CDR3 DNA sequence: TGTGCCAGCAGCTCCACATCTGAAGCTTTCTTT. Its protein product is CASSSTSEAFF.

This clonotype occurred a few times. CDR3: CASSINTNTEAFF. In nucleotides, the CDR3 is TGCGCCAGCAGCATCAACACGAACACTGAAGCTTTCTTT. This rearrangement joins TRBV5-1 to TRBJ1-1; no reliable D call. V gave up 4 bases and J gave up 1 base, with 8 bases separating them. The V gene's germline CDR1 is SGHRS and CDR2 YFSETQ. This CDR3 is built from 13 residues.

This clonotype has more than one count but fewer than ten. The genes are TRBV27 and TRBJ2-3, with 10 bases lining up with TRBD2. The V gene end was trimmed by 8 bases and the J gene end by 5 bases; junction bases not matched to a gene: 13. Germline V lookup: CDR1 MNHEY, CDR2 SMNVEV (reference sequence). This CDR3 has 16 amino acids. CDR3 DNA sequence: TGTGCCAGCTCCTCGGGGGAGCGGGGGGGTCAAGATACGCAGTATTTT. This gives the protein CASSSGERGGQDTQYF.

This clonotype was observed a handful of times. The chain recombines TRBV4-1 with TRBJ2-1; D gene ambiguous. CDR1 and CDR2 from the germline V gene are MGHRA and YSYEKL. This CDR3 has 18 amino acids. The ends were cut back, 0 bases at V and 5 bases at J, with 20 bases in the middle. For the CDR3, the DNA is TGCGCCAGCAGCCAAGATTCGTTCTCTCCCGGACCGGACAATGAGCAGTTCTTC. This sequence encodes CASSQDSFSPGPDNEQFF.

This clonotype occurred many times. CDR3 in amino acids: CASSAPTRGLDGYTF. The CDR3 DNA follows: TGTGCCAGCAGCGCACCCACCAGGGGGCTTGATGGCTACACCTTC. V and J are TRBV7-2 and TRBJ1-2, with TRBD1 identical over 8 bases. The J segment lost 6 bases and the V segment lost 5 bases, leaving 11 bases of the junction unmatched. Germline CDR1 SGHTA, CDR2 FQGNSA. There are 15 residues in the CDR3.

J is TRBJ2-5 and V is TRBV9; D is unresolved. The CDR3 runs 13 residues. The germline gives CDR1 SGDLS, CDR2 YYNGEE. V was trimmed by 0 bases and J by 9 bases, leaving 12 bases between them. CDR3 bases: TGTGCCAGCAGCGTAGGTCTGGCTTCGGCCCAGTACTTC. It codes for CASSVGLASAQYF.

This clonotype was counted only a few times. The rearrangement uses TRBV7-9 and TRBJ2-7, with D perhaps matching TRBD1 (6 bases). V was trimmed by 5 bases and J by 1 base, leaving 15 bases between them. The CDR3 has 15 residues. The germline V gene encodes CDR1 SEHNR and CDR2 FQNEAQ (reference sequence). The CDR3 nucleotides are TGTGCCAGCAGCCCCCCGGACAGACTTTCCTACGAGCAGTACTTC. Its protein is CASSPPDRLSYEQYF.

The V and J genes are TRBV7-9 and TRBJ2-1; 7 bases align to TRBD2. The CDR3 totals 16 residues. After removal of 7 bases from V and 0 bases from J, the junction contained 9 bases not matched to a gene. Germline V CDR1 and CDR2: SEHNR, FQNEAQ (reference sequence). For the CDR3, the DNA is TGTGCCAGCAACGCGGGGCGGGGGAGCTCCTACAATGAGCAGTTCTTC. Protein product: CASNAGRGSSYNEQFF. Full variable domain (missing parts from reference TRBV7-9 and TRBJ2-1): DTGVSQNPRHKITKRGQNVTFRCDPISEHNRLYWYRQTLGQGPEFLTYFQNEAQLEKSRLLSDRFSAERPKGSFSTLEIQRTEQGDSAMYLCASNAGRGSSYNEQFFGPGTRLTVL.

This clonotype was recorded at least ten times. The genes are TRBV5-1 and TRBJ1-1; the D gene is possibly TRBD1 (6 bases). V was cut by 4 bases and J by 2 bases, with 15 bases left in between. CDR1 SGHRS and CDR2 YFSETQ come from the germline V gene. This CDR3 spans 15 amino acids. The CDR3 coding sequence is TGCGCCAGCAGCCCAGGGGCAGGGCTAAACACTGAAGCTTTCTTT. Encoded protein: CASSPGAGLNTEAFF.